The rows below give T cell receptor beta chains drawn from one sample of a study of T cell repertoires in cytomegalovirus infection. A single record per CDR3 protein comes from TCRdb applying MiXCR to the reads. The data contain a few hundred thousand distinct CDR3 sequences, 17% of them seen just once; the ten biggest clones take up about 45%. Sequences were obtained from CD8+ T cells from PBMCs. All receptors come from a human donor in good health (CMV status not recorded). Some clones in this sample may be carry-over from other donors' samples. Both conserved end residues are part of each CDR3. The D gene is left open where the match is weak. The size entry is marked missing in some rows and otherwise reads once, few, many or a size class.

clone_size j_call d_call v_call cdr3_aa cdr3_nt
few TRBJ2-1 TRBD1 TRBV28 CASSLGRQGFYNEQFF TGTGCCAGCAGTTTGGGTCGACAGGGATTCTACAATGAGCAGTTCTTC
many TRBJ2-7 - TRBV7-8 CASPWRVEEQYF TGTGCCAGCCCCTGGCGGGTGGAGGAGCAGTACTTC
- TRBJ1-2 - TRBV10-3 CAISESTDGYTF TGTGCCATCAGTGAGTCGACGGATGGCTACACCTTC
- TRBJ2-5 - TRBV12-3/TRBV12-4 CACSLGTSFSETQYF TGTGCCTGCAGTTTAGGCACTAGCTTTTCGGAGACCCAGTACTTC
- TRBJ2-1 TRBD2 TRBV29-1 CSADGTSGRTRMGNEQFF TGCAGCGCTGACGGGACTAGCGGGCGGACACGAATGGGCAATGAGCAGTTCTTC
- TRBJ2-7 - TRBV20-1 CSARTGPDAPAGLSPYEQYF TGCAGTGCTAGGACAGGTCCCGACGCACCAGCGGGGCTTTCCCCCTACGAGCAGTACTTC
many TRBJ2-7 - TRBV4-1 CASSPSVLPHYEQYF TGCGCCAGCAGCCCCTCAGTGCTACCGCACTACGAGCAGTACTTC
- TRBJ1-1 - TRBV29-1 CSAGQTNTEAFF TGCAGTGCGGGACAAACGAACACTGAAGCTTTCTTT
- TRBJ1-1 - TRBV18 CASSPISETGRNTEAFF TGTGCCAGCTCACCAATATCTGAGACAGGCCGGAACACTGAAGCTTTCTTT
- TRBJ1-1 - TRBV7-6 CASTQGPGMNTEAFF TGTGCCAGCACCCAGGGACCGGGGATGAACACTGAAGCTTTCTTT
- TRBJ2-1 TRBD2 TRBV12-3/TRBV12-4 CASSLGSGGRDEQFF TGTGCCAGCAGTTTAGGCAGCGGGGGGAGGGATGAGCAGTTCTTC
- TRBJ2-1 - TRBV12-3/TRBV12-4 CASSYLTGDEQFF TGTGCCAGCAGTTATCTTACTGGCGATGAGCAGTTCTTC
many TRBJ2-7 - TRBV7-8 CASSLAGSPYEQYF TGTGCCAGCAGCTTAGCGGGCAGCCCCTACGAGCAGTACTTC
- TRBJ1-6 - TRBV3-1 CASSPGRENSPLHF TGTGCCAGCAGCCCCGGACGGGAAAATTCACCCCTCCACTTT
few TRBJ2-7 TRBD2 TRBV12-3/TRBV12-4 CASGPFGGGRLNPSEQYF TGTGCCAGCGGTCCGTTCGGGGGGGGCCGTCTGAATCCCTCCGAGCAGTACTTC
- TRBJ1-1 - TRBV19 CASSTGITEAFF TGTGCCAGTAGTACAGGGATCACTGAAGCTTTCTTT
- TRBJ1-2 TRBD1 TRBV7-2 CASSSYRDRGIPYGYTF TGTGCCAGCAGCTCATACCGGGACAGGGGGATCCCCTATGGCTACACCTTC
- TRBJ2-7 - TRBV9 CASSVARDSPYEQYF TGTGCCAGCAGCGTAGCTAGAGACAGTCCCTACGAGCAGTACTTC
few TRBJ2-7 - TRBV19 CASSPGTGAAYEQYF TGTGCCAGTAGTCCTGGGACGGGGGCCGCCTACGAGCAGTACTTC
many TRBJ1-1 - TRBV7-9 CASSGVGTNTEAFF TGTGCCAGCAGCGGGGTAGGAACAAACACTGAAGCTTTCTTT
few TRBJ2-1 - TRBV29-1 CSVSIVSYNEQFF TGCAGCGTTTCAATTGTCTCCTACAATGAGCAGTTCTTC
many TRBJ1-2 - TRBV29-1 CSVDRFQDSSEYGYTF TGCAGCGTTGATAGGTTCCAGGACTCATCGGAGTATGGCTACACCTTC
once TRBJ2-1 TRBD2 TRBV12-3/TRBV12-4 CVSSFPGTSGEQNSYNEQFF TGTGTCAGCAGTTTCCCCGGGACTAGCGGGGAACAAAATTCCTACAATGAGCAGTTCTTC
- TRBJ2-7 - TRBV4-3 CASSRDPRLRSYEQYF TGCGCCAGCAGCCGAGACCCCCGGCTTCGCTCCTACGAGCAGTACTTC
few TRBJ2-1 - TRBV20-1 CSASEEVGGVSYNEQFF TGCAGTGCTAGTGAAGAGGTAGGCGGGGTCTCCTACAATGAGCAGTTCTTC
few TRBJ2-5 - TRBV7-8 CARPQVGPSQETQYF TGTGCCAGACCCCAGGTAGGGCCTTCCCAAGAGACCCAGTACTTC
- TRBJ1-1 - TRBV6-2/TRBV6-3 CASSITRMNTEAFF TGTGCCAGCAGCATAACCAGGATGAACACTGAAGCTTTCTTT
few TRBJ1-2 TRBD1 TRBV5-6 CASSLDWSDRAYGYTF TGTGCCAGCAGCTTGGATTGGTCGGACAGGGCCTATGGCTACACCTTC
few TRBJ2-7 TRBD2 TRBV12-3/TRBV12-4 CASGRGPTYEQYF TGTGCGAGCGGGAGGGGGCCTACCTACGAGCAGTACTTC
few TRBJ2-2 - TRBV29-1 CSAEVGGTGELFF TGCAGCGCTGAAGTAGGGGGGACCGGGGAGCTGTTTTTT
many TRBJ2-2 - TRBV4-1 CASSQGTGELFF TGCGCCAGCAGCCAAGGGACCGGGGAGCTGTTTTTT
- TRBJ1-1 - TRBV6-5 CASTPRSGFPEAFF TGTGCCAGCACCCCACGGTCGGGGTTTCCTGAAGCTTTCTTT
few TRBJ1-2 TRBD1 TRBV25-1 CASSEFFSVDRDPFDNYGYTF TGTGCCAGCAGTGAATTTTTCTCGGTTGACAGGGACCCTTTCGATAACTATGGCTACACCTTC
- TRBJ2-7 - TRBV7-9 CASSLVDYEQYF TGTGCCAGCAGCTTAGTAGACTACGAGCAGTACTTC
few TRBJ2-1 - TRBV19 CASSKGVGRDEQFF TGTGCCAGTAGCAAGGGGGTCGGACGGGATGAGCAGTTCTTC
many TRBJ1-5 - TRBV7-6 CASSSEGQSSNQPQHF TGTGCCAGCAGCTCCGAAGGACAGTCGAGCAATCAGCCCCAGCATTTT
- TRBJ2-7 - TRBV6-6 CASSSGQQYF TGTGCCAGCAGTTCGGGACAGCAGTACTTC
many TRBJ2-2 - TRBV7-6 CASSLVRVMGLPGELFF TGTGCCAGCAGCTTAGTTCGGGTTATGGGCCTCCCCGGGGAGCTGTTTTTT
few TRBJ2-3 - TRBV7-6 CASSFLRESTDTQYF TGTGCCAGCAGCTTCCTTCGGGAGTCGACAGATACGCAGTATTTT
few TRBJ2-3 - TRBV14 CASSQDRGDTQYF TGTGCCAGCAGCCAAGATCGGGGGGATACGCAGTATTTT
- TRBJ2-1 - TRBV4-3 CASSVSPYNEQFF TGCGCCAGCAGCGTCAGCCCCTACAATGAGCAGTTCTTC
- TRBJ2-1 TRBD1 TRBV28 CASSLFTGGLFDEQFF TGTGCCAGCAGTTTGTTTACAGGGGGCCTTTTCGATGAGCAGTTCTTC
- TRBJ1-6 - TRBV28 CASSELQGSPLHF TGTGCCAGCTCCGAGCTGCAGGGCTCACCCCTCCACTTT
many TRBJ2-7 - TRBV28 CASSTRAGASYEQYF TGTGCCAGCTCAACCCGGGCAGGGGCATCCTACGAGCAGTACTTC
many TRBJ1-6 - TRBV7-2 CASSPGTSLNYNSPLHF TGTGCCAGCAGCCCCGGAACCTCCTTGAACTATAATTCACCCCTCCACTTT
- TRBJ2-7 TRBD2 TRBV4-2 CASSQDWSGLANYEQYF TGTGCCAGCAGCCAAGATTGGTCGGGACTAGCTAACTACGAGCAGTACTTC
many TRBJ1-1 - TRBV28 CASSRPQDSWTTEAFF TGTGCCAGCAGTCGCCCCCAAGACTCCTGGACGACTGAAGCTTTCTTT
- TRBJ1-2 - TRBV20-1 CSAREGREGYGYTF TGCAGTGCTAGAGAAGGTAGAGAAGGCTATGGCTACACCTTC
- TRBJ1-5 TRBD1 TRBV7-2 CASSFAGTAYNQPQHF TGTGCCAGCAGCTTTGCCGGGACAGCCTACAATCAGCCCCAGCATTTT
- TRBJ1-1 - TRBV28 CASSHDSSEAFF TGTGCCAGCAGTCACGACAGCTCTGAAGCTTTCTTT